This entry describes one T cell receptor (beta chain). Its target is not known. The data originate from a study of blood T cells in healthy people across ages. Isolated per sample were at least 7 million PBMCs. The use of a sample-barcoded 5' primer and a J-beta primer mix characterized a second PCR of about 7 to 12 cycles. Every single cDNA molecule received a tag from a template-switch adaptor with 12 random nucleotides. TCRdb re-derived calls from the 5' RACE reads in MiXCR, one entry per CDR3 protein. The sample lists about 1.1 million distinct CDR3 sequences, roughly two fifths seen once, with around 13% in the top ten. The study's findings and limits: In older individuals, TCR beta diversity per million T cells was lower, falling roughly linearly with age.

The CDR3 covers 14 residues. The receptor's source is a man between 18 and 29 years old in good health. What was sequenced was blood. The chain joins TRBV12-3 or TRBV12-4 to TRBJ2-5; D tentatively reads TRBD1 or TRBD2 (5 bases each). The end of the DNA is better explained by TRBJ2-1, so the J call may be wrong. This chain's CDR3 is CASKAGTYQETQFF. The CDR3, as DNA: TGTGCCAGCAAAGCCGGGACGTACCAAGAGACCCAGTTCTTC.